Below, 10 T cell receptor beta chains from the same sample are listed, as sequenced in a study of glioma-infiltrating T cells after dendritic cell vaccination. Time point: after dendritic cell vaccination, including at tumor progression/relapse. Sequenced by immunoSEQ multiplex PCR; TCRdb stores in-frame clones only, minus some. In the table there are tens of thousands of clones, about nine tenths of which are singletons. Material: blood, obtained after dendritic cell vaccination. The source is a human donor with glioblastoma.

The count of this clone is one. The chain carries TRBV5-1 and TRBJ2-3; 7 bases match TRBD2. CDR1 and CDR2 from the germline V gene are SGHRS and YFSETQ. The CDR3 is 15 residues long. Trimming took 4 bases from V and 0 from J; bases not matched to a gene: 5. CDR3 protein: CASSNGAGSTDTQYF. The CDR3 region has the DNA TGCGCCAGCAGCAACGGAGCGGGAAGCACAGATACGCAGTATTTT.

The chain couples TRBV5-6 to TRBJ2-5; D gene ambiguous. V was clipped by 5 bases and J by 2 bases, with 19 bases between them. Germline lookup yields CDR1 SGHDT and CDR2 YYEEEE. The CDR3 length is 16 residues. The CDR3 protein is CASSIKATRHQETQYF. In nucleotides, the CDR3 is TGTGCCAGCAGTATTAAGGCCACGAGACATCAAGAGACCCAGTACTTC.

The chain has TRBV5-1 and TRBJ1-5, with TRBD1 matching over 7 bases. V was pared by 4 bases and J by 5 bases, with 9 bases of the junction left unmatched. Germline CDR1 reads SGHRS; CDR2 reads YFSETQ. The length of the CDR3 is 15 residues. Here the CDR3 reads CASSRTGDDYQPQHF. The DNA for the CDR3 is TGCGCCAGCAGCAGAACAGGGGATGATTATCAGCCCCAGCATTTT.

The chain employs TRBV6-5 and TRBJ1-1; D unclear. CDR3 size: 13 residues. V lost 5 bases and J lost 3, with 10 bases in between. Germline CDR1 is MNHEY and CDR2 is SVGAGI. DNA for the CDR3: TGTGCCAGCAGTGCCTCGGAGTACACTGAAGCTTTCTTT. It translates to CASSASEYTEAFF.

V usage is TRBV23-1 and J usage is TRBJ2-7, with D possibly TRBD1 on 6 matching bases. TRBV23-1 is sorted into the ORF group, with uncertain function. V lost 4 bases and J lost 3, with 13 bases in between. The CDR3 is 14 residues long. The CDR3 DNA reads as TGCGCCAGCAGTCCCCGGACAGATTTCTACGAGCAGTACTTC. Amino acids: CASSPRTDFYEQYF.

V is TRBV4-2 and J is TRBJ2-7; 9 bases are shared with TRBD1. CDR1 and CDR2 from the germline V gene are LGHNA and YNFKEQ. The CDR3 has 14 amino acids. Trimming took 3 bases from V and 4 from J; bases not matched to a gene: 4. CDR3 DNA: TGTGCCAGCAGCCAGGGACAGGGCGTTTACGAGCAGTACTTC. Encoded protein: CASSQGQGVYEQYF.

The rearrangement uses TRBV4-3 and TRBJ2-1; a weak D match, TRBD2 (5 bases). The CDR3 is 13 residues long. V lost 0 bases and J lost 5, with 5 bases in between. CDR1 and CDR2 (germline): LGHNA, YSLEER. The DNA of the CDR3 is TGCGCCAGCAGCCAAGAGAGGGACAATGAGCAGTTCTTC. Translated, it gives CASSQERDNEQFF.

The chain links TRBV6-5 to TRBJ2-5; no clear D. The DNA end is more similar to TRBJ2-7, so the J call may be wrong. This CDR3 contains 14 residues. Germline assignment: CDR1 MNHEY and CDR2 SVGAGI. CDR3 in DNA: TGTGCCAGCAGTTACAGGGCTAGCTCCTACGAGCAGTACTTC. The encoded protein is CASSYRASSYEQYF.

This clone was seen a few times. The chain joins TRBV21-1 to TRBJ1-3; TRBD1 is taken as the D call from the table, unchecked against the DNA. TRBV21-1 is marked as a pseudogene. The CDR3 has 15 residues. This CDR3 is CASSPGTDSGNTIYF. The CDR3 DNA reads TGTGCCAGCAGCCCAGGGACAGACTCTGGAAACACCATATATTTT.

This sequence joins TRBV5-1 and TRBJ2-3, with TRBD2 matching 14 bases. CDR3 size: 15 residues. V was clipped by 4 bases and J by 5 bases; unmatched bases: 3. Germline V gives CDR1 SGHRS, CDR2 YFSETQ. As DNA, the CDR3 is TGCGCCAGCAGCCCCGGGACTAGCGGGGGAGATACGCAGTATTTT. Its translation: CASSPGTSGGDTQYF.